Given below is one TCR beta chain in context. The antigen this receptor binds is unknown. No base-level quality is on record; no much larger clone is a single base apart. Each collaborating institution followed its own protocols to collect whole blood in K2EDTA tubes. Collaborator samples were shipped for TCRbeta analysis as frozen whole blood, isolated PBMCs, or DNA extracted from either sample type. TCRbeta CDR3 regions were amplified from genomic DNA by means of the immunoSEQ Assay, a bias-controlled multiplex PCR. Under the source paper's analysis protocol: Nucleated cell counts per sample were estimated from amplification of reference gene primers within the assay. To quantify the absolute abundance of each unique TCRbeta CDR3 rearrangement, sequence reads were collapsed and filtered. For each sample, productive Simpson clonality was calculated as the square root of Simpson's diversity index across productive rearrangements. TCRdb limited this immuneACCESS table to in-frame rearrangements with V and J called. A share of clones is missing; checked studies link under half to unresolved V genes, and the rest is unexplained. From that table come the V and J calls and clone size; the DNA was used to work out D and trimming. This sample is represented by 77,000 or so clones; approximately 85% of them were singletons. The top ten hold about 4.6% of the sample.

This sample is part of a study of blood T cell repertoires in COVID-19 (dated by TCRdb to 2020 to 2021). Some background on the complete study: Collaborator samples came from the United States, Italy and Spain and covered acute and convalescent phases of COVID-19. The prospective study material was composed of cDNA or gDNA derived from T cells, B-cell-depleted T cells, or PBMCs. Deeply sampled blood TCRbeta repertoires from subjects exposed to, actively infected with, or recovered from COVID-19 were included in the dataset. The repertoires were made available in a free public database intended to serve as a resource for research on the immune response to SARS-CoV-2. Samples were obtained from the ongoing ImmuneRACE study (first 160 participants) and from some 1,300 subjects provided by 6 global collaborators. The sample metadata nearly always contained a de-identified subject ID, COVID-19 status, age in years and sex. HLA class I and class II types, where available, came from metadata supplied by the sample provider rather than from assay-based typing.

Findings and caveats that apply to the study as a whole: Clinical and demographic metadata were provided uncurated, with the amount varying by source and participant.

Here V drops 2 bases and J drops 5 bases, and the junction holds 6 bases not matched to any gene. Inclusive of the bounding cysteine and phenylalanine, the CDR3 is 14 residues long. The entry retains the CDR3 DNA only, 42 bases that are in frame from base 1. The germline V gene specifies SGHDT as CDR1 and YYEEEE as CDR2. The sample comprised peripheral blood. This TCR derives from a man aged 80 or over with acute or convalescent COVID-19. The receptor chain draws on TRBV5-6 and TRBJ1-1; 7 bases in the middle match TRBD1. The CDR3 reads CASSFRQGGTEAFF. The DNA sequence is TGTGCCAGCAGCTTTCGACAGGGTGGGACTGAAGCTTTCTTT. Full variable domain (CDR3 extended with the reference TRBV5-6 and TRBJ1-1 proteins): DAGVTQSPTHLIKTRGQQVTLRCSPKSGHDTVSWYQQALGQGPQFIFQYYEEEERQRGNFPDRFSGHQFPNYSSELNVNALLLGDSALYLCASSFRQGGTEAFFGQGTRLTVV.